The present entry profiles one T cell receptor beta chain with its context. Its antigen remains unidentified. This entry comes from a study of blood T cells in healthy people across ages. Study observations and caveats: Since the PBMCs were unsorted, naive and antigen-experienced cells could not be conclusively compared.

The CDR3 spans 15 residues. Germline-derived CDR1 and CDR2 are MNHEY and SMNVEV (reference sequence). After removal of 5 bases from V and 5 bases from J, the junction contained 7 bases not matched to a gene. Through a sample-barcoded 5' primer and a J-beta primer mix, a second PCR was run for roughly 6 to 12 cycles. TCRdb reprocessed the 5' RACE reads via MiXCR and lists one record per CDR3 protein. Here the sample spans about 1,500,000 distinct CDR3 sequences, roughly 27% being singletons. Sequences were obtained from blood. V gene TRBV27 combines with J gene TRBJ2-7; 12 nucleotides line up with TRBD2. The sequence was obtained from a woman aged 25 to 45 in good health. The CDR3 loop reads CASSVRLAGDHEQYF. The DNA of the CDR3 is TGTGCCAGCAGTGTAAGACTAGCGGGAGATCACGAGCAGTACTTC.